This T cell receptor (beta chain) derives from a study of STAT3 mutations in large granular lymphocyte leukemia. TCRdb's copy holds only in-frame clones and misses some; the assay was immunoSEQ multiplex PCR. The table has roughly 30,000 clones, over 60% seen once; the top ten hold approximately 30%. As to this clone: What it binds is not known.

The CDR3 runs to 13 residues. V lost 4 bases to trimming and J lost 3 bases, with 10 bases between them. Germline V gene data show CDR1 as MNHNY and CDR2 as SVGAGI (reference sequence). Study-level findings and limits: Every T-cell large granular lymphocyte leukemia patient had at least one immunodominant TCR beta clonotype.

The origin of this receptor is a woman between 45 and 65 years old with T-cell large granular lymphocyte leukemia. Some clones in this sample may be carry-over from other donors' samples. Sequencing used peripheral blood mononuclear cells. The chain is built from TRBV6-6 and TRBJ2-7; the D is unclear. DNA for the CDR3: TGTGCCAGCAGTTCCAGGATGGGCTACGAGCAGTACTTC. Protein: CASSSRMGYEQYF.